The source of this T cell receptor beta chain is a study of cytomegalovirus exposure and HLA in healthy donors. Germline V gene data show CDR1 as LGHNA and CDR2 as YSLEER. V was shortened by 4 bases and J by 2 bases, with 13 bases between the two germline ends. This CDR3 is 15 amino acids long. With 60 Vbeta and 13 Jbeta primers, the PCR was carried out. Sequencing was performed with immunoSEQ multiplex PCR; in TCRdb, only in-frame clones are kept and a portion is missing. The data hold roughly 100,000 clones, with about 15% observed a single time. This TCR was recovered from a female donor in good health and CMV-seronegative. This chain joins TRBV4-3 and TRBJ2-3, with D perhaps matching TRBD1 (6 bases). Sequenced: PBMCs. Written as DNA, the CDR3 is TGCGCCAGCAGCCTCGACAGGCTCAACACAGATACGCAGTATTTT. This encodes CASSLDRLNTDTQYF.